Listed below are T cell receptor beta chains from one sample, sequenced in a study of T cells after yellow fever vaccination. TCRdb redid the calling of the 5' RACE reads with MiXCR, one entry per CDR3 protein. The data hold hundreds of thousands of distinct CDR3 sequences, with around 3.6% observed a single time. The material was PBMCs, obtained on the day of the yellow fever booster vaccination. The receptors were sampled from a young man who received the YFV17D yellow fever vaccine. Both conserved end residues are part of each CDR3. The D gene is left open where the match is weak. Clone size is given for some rows only: seen once, a few or many times, or a class if the clone is expanded.

few TRBJ2-3 TRBV6-5 TRBD1 CASRTTGGTDTQYF TGTGCCAGCAGAACGACAGGGGGCACAGATACGCAGTATTTT
many TRBJ2-5 TRBV4-3 - CASSQTGQETQYF TGCGCCAGCAGCCAGACCGGGCAAGAGACCCAGTACTTC
many TRBJ2-3 TRBV29-1 - CSVEGGARDTQYF TGCAGCGTTGAGGGCGGGGCTCGAGATACGCAGTATTTT
many TRBJ2-7 TRBV5-1 TRBD1 CASSLVAGGVSYEQYF TGCGCCAGCAGCTTGGTAGCAGGGGGCGTCTCCTACGAGCAGTACTTC
- TRBJ2-5 TRBV7-9 - CASSHTTGSLTVYQETQYF TGTGCCAGCAGCCATACCACAGGGAGCCTTACGGTGTACCAAGAGACCCAGTACTTC
many TRBJ1-1 TRBV5-1 - CASSLDTRKEDTEAFF TGCGCCAGCAGCCTGGACACCCGGAAAGAGGACACTGAAGCTTTCTTT
many TRBJ1-3 TRBV7-6 - CASTHRGSGNTIYF TGTGCCAGCACCCACCGGGGGTCTGGAAACACCATATATTTT
- TRBJ1-1 TRBV5-4 TRBD1 CASSKGQGDTEAFF TGTGCCAGCAGCAAAGGACAGGGCGACACTGAAGCTTTCTTT
few TRBJ2-5 TRBV7-2 - CASSLVQTDQETQYF TGTGCCAGCAGCTTAGTACAGACGGACCAAGAGACCCAGTACTTC
many TRBJ1-1 TRBV12-3/TRBV12-4 - CASSRGGVTEAFF TGTGCCAGCAGTCGTGGCGGGGTAACGGAAGCTTTCTTT
many TRBJ2-5 TRBV20-1 TRBD2 CSAIVAGGPSIETQYF TGCAGTGCGATCGTAGCGGGGGGGCCTAGCATTGAGACCCAGTACTTC
- TRBJ1-5 TRBV5-1 TRBD1 CASSLDGQGGPEPQHF TGCGCCAGCAGCTTGGATGGACAGGGGGGGCCGGAGCCCCAGCATTTT
many TRBJ2-5 TRBV7-9 - CASSGLARETQYF TGTGCCAGCAGCGGGCTAGCTCGTGAGACCCAGTACTTC
- TRBJ2-6 TRBV6-5 - CASSYLRDTSGANVLTF TGTGCCAGCAGTTACCTCCGGGATACCTCCGGGGCCAACGTCCTGACTTTC
- TRBJ1-1 TRBV5-1 - CASSLGGGGPEAFF TGCGCCAGCAGCTTGGGAGGGGGTGGGCCTGAAGCTTTCTTT
few TRBJ2-7 TRBV6-2/TRBV6-3 TRBD2 CASSYNSGGSHYEQYF TGTGCCAGCAGCTATAATAGCGGGGGATCCCACTACGAGCAGTACTTC
few TRBJ2-1 TRBV4-1 - CASSQEPPRQGGNEQFF TGCGCCAGCAGCCAAGAGCCCCCGCGGCAGGGTGGGAATGAGCAGTTCTTC
many TRBJ2-3 TRBV7-6 - CASSFISDTQYF TGTGCCAGCAGCTTTATCAGCGATACGCAGTATTTT
- TRBJ1-2 TRBV20-1 TRBD1 CSASAGTGYGYTF TGCAGTGCTAGTGCCGGGACAGGCTATGGCTACACCTTC
many TRBJ2-2 TRBV4-3 - CASSQESGAYTGELFF TGCGCCAGCAGCCAAGAAAGCGGAGCGTACACCGGGGAGCTGTTTTTT
many TRBJ2-1 TRBV12-5 - CASVFGLSSYNEQFF TGTGCTAGTGTTTTTGGTCTTAGCTCCTACAATGAGCAGTTCTTC
many TRBJ1-1 TRBV18 TRBD1 CASSPGRGRRGTEAFF TGTGCCAGCTCACCTGGGAGGGGGCGCCGAGGAACTGAAGCTTTCTTT
many TRBJ1-1 TRBV11-2 TRBD1 CASSLVGGTVDTEAFF TGTGCCAGCAGCTTAGTAGGGGGGACAGTGGACACTGAAGCTTTCTTT
many TRBJ2-5 TRBV6-1 TRBD2 CASSQGFLAGGLGSETQYF TGTGCCAGCAGTCAAGGTTTTCTAGCGGGGGGGCTGGGGTCAGAGACCCAGTACTTC
many TRBJ2-2 TRBV29-1 - CSVCTAANTGELFF TGCAGCGTTTGTACGGCCGCGAACACCGGGGAGCTGTTTTTT
many TRBJ2-1 TRBV7-2 TRBD1 CASSSYRGEQFF TGTGCCAGCAGCTCCTACAGGGGTGAGCAGTTCTTC
many TRBJ2-1 TRBV5-1 TRBD2 CASRATSGGSYNEQFF TGCGCCAGCAGGGCCACTAGCGGGGGTTCCTACAATGAGCAGTTCTTC
- TRBJ2-5 TRBV7-2 - CASSSDRLETQYF TGTGCCAGCAGCTCGGACAGATTAGAGACCCAGTACTTC
few TRBJ2-5 TRBV19 - CASSWSVGQETQYF TGTGCCAGTAGTTGGTCAGTGGGGCAAGAGACCCAGTACTTC
- TRBJ1-3 TRBV12-3/TRBV12-4 - CASSHSRGGGNTIYF TGTGCCAGCAGTCATAGCAGGGGAGGTGGAAACACCATATATTTT
many TRBJ2-5 TRBV6-5 - CASSSIRAKETQYF TGTGCCAGCAGTTCAATAAGAGCTAAAGAGACCCAGTACTTC
few TRBJ1-1 TRBV7-8 - CASSLLPGVYTEAFF TGTGCCAGCAGCTTACTGCCAGGGGTGTACACTGAAGCTTTCTTT
few TRBJ2-1 TRBV7-7 - CASSLRFSSYNEQFF TGTGCTAGCAGCTTACGTTTTAGCTCCTACAATGAGCAGTTCTTC
many TRBJ1-6 TRBV5-1 TRBD1 CASSLQGARDSPLHF TGCGCCAGCAGCTTACAGGGGGCCCGGGATTCACCCCTCCACTTT
many TRBJ2-2 TRBV7-9 - CASSPMAGITGELFF TGTGCCAGCAGCCCGATGGCAGGGATCACCGGGGAGCTGTTTTTT
many TRBJ2-1 TRBV29-1 - CSVEITGLHEQFF TGCAGCGTTGAAATAACAGGGCTCCATGAGCAGTTCTTC
many TRBJ2-3 TRBV5-1 - CASSLAPGGTDTQYF TGCGCCAGCAGCTTGGCCCCGGGGGGCACAGATACGCAGTATTTT
many TRBJ1-2 TRBV4-1 TRBD1 CASSQEGDRKNYGYTF TGCGCCAGCAGCCAAGAGGGGGACAGGAAAAACTATGGCTACACCTTC
few TRBJ2-5 TRBV7-2 TRBD2 CASSVQRGAWETQYF TGTGCCAGCAGCGTACAGCGGGGGGCGTGGGAGACCCAGTACTTC
many TRBJ2-1 TRBV3-1 - CASSQGRVSYNEQFF TGTGCCAGCAGCCAAGGTCGGGTATCCTACAATGAGCAGTTCTTC
many TRBJ1-1 TRBV7-2 - CASSLGKQGTEAFF TGTGCCAGCAGCTTAGGGAAACAGGGCACTGAAGCTTTCTTT
many TRBJ2-1 TRBV5-1 TRBD2 CASSPPGLAGPDEQFF TGCGCCAGCAGCCCACCGGGACTAGCGGGGCCGGATGAGCAGTTCTTC
many TRBJ2-3 TRBV5-6 - CASTLGGRAPYF TGTGCCAGCACCCTGGGGGGACGAGCCCCGTATTTT
many TRBJ1-6 TRBV5-1 - CASSLDGVRNSPLHF TGCGCCAGCAGCTTGGACGGGGTTCGTAATTCACCCCTCCACTTT